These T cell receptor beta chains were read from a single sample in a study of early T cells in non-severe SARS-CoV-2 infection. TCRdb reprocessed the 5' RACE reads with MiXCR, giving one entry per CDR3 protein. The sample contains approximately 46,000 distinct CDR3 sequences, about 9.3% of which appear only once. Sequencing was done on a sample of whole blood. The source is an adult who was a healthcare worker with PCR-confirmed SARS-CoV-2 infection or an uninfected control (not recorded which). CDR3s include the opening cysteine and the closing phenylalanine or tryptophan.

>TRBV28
CASSLWPDGYTF
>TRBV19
CASSTSGRHYNEQFF
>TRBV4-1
CASSQDAGGGITDTQYF
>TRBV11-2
CASSLYGGGSYNEQFF
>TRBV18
CASSPPGLASSAEQFF
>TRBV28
CASSPQYEQFF
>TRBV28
CASSFSLADTQYF
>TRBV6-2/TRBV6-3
CASSSQHSGANVLTF
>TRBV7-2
CASSAGHQETQYF
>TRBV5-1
CASSSDRNTDTQYF
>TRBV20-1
CSAPGKRGGYTF
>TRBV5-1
CASSLEGGGETQYF
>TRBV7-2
CASSGRRNTGELFF
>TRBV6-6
CASKQVSGNTIYF
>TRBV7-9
CASSSDEENEQFF
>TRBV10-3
CAISEDNTYEQYF
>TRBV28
CASSLSIAGAQEQYF
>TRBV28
CASSPSPVGYTF
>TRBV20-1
CSAHPRAELTNYGYTF
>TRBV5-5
CASSLALRDIKNIQYF
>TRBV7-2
CASSLGTIRNYGYTF
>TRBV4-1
CASSQDAGADGEQYF
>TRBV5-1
CASSPGGRGWNTEAFF
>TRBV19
CASKRGGSQFF
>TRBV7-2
CASSFKKPGRVNTEAFF
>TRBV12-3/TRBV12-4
CASRILSDSPLHF
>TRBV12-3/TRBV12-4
CASSPDSNQPQHF
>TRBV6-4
CASGDIQAEFF
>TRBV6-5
CASSVRSSTDTQYF
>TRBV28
CASSRGLTQGPQHF
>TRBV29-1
CSARTSSYEQYF
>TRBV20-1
CSAFRQGNQETQYF